This TCR beta chain was profiled in a study of cytomegalovirus exposure and HLA in healthy donors. Study-level results: For TCR beta chains, V- and J-gene trimming was later linked to a missense DCLRE1C variant. Productive rates of about 87% or about 30% were seen for most TCR beta V segments in an earlier analysis.

Primers for the PCR totalled 60 Vbeta and 13 Jbeta. In the authors' methods: There were about 88 million unique TCR beta chains by a later count, and around 10 million of them were shared. The repertoire was sequenced with immunoSEQ multiplex PCR; TCRdb's copy has only in-frame clones and lacks some. V, J and clone size reflect that table, while D and trimming were determined from the DNA. The sample lists more than 150,000 clones, more than 65% seen once, with 4.5% to 7.5% in the top ten. For this clone: Its specificity is not known.

The germline CDR1 and CDR2 sequences are MDHEN and SYDVKM. This CDR3 comprises 17 residues. Trimming removed 6 bases from V and 1 base from J, with 19 bases in between. Sequencing input: PBMCs. The chain joins TRBV28 to TRBJ2-1; a weak D match, TRBD1 (6 bases). The TCR comes from a woman under 40 in good health and CMV-seropositive. The CDR3 sequence: CASRSSSGTPSYNEQFF. CDR3 nucleotides: TGTGCCAGCAGGTCGTCCTCCGGGACACCTTCCTACAATGAGCAGTTCTTC.